The 11 T cell receptor beta chains presented below share a single source sample, sequenced in a study of OX40 agonist ivuxolimab in advanced cancers. The assay was immunoSEQ multiplex PCR, and TCRdb's table has in-frame clones only and misses some. The sample comprises roughly 67,000 clones, around 93% of which are singletons, and over 10% rests with the top ten. Sample: CD4+ or CD8+ T cells sorted from blood, taken in a trial of the OX40 agonist ivuxolimab. These receptors were obtained from an adult with an advanced solid tumor such as melanoma, head and neck, liver or kidney cancer.

V is TRBV19 and J is TRBJ2-2, with TRBD1 matching 9 bases. CDR1 and CDR2 from the germline V gene are LNHDA and SQIVND (reference sequence). The CDR3 consists of 12 residues. CDR3 sequence reads: CAIQGAAGELFF. The CDR3 DNA is TGTGCTATACAGGGGGCCGCCGGGGAGCTGTTTTTT. The full variable domain, with the rest looked up from reference TRBV19 and TRBJ2-2, is DGGITQSPKYLFRKEGQNVTLSCEQNLNHDAMYWYRQDPGQGLRLIYYSQIVNDFQKGDIAEGYSVSREKKESFPLTVTSAQKNPTAFYLCAIQGAAGELFFGEGSRLTVL.

The chain employs TRBV10-1 and TRBJ1-5; D is perhaps TRBD1 (6 bases). Germline lookup yields CDR1 WNHNN and CDR2 SYGVQD (reference sequence). The CDR3 runs to 15 residues. Trimming took 5 bases from V and 4 from J, leaving 15 bases between them. The CDR3 DNA sequence: TGCGCCAGCAGTACCCGACAGGACCTTAATCAGCCCCAGCATTTT. Translation gives CASSTRQDLNQPQHF.

The chain uses TRBV29-1 and TRBJ1-2, with a weak D call TRBD1 (6 bases). In germline, CDR1 is SQVTM, CDR2 ANQGSEA. The CDR3 is 14 residues long. Trimming pared 8 bases from V and 3 bases from J, leaving 19 bases between. CDR3 protein: CSTAGEGGDYGYTF. As DNA, the CDR3 is TGCAGCACGGCAGGAGAGGGGGGTGACTATGGCTACACCTTC. Looking up the rest from reference TRBV29-1 and TRBJ1-2 gives the full variable domain: SAVISQKPSRDICQRGTSLTIQCQVDSQVTMMFWYRQQPGQSLTLIATANQGSEATYESGFVIDKFPISRPNLTFSTLTVSNMSPEDSSIYLCSTAGEGGDYGYTFGSGTRLTVV.

The V call is TRBV7-9, the J call TRBJ1-1; tentatively, D is TRBD1 (5 bases). CDR1 and CDR2 from the germline V gene are SEHNR and FQNEAQ (reference sequence). The V end lost 8 bases, the J end lost 0 bases, and 13 bases lay between the germline ends. The CDR3 loop spans 14 amino acids. CDR3 nucleotides: TGTGCCAGCGGCGGACACCCCATGAACACTGAAGCTTTCTTT. Protein sequence: CASGGHPMNTEAFF.

The rearrangement links TRBV7-9 to TRBJ2-7, with 8 bases aligning to TRBD2. The CDR3 loop spans 16 amino acids. The germline CDR1 and CDR2 sequences are SEHNR and FQNEAQ (reference sequence). V dropped 3 bases and J dropped 7; count of bases not matched to a gene: 14. The CDR3 loop reads CASSFIKVAGSGEQYF. CDR3 bases: TGTGCCAGCAGCTTTATCAAGGTAGCGGGATCGGGGGAGCAGTACTTC.

This chain uses TRBV27 with TRBJ2-7, with 8 bases aligning to TRBD1. After removal of 4 bases from V and 4 bases from J, the junction contained 18 bases not matched to a gene. The germline CDR1 and CDR2 sequences are MNHEY and SMNVEV (reference sequence). This CDR3 is 18 amino acids long. CDR3 in DNA: TGTGCCAGCAGTTCACAGGGGGTTGGGAAGTTTACCGCTTACGAGCAGTACTTC. It codes for CASSSQGVGKFTAYEQYF.

The V gene is TRBV5-6, the J gene TRBJ2-2; D is undetermined. Germline CDR1 reads SGHDT; CDR2 reads YYEEEE. The CDR3 loop spans 13 amino acids. Between the trimmed V and J ends, which lost 2 bases and 6 bases, there was a span of 8 bases. CDR3: CASSLGLSGELFF. The CDR3 nucleotides are TGTGCCAGCAGCTTAGGATTATCCGGGGAGCTGTTTTTT. Together with reference TRBV5-6 and TRBJ2-2, the CDR3 gives the full variable domain: DAGVTQSPTHLIKTRGQQVTLRCSPKSGHDTVSWYQQALGQGPQFIFQYYEEEERQRGNFPDRFSGHQFPNYSSELNVNALLLGDSALYLCASSLGLSGELFFGEGSRLTVL.

This chain joins TRBV29-1 and TRBJ2-2, with D unclear. This CDR3 contains 14 residues. Germline CDR1 and CDR2: SQVTM and ANQGSEA. Trimming stripped 3 bases from V and 0 bases from J, with 8 bases between. CDR3 sequence (DNA): TGCAGCGTTGACTCGCATACGAACACCGGGGAGCTGTTTTTT. Its translation is CSVDSHTNTGELFF.

The chain combines TRBV7-2 with TRBJ2-3; 16 bases align to TRBD2. CDR1 SGHTA and CDR2 FQGNSA come from the germline V gene. J was trimmed by 4 bases and V by 3 bases; bases with no gene match: 10. The CDR3 runs to 19 residues. The CDR3 protein is CASSFGTSGGAKYADTQYF. The CDR3 region has the DNA TGTGCCAGCAGCTTCGGGACTAGCGGGGGGGCCAAGTATGCAGATACGCAGTATTTT. Based on the CDR3 plus reference TRBV7-2 and TRBJ2-3, the full variable domain is GAGVSQSPSNKVTEKGKDVELRCDPISGHTALYWYRQSLGQGLEFLIYFQGNSAPDKSGLPSDRFSAERTGGSVSTLTIQRTQQEDSAVYLCASSFGTSGGAKYADTQYFGPGTRLTVL.

V usage is TRBV2 and J usage is TRBJ2-7; TRBD1 matches 8 bases. CDR1 is SNHLY and CDR2 is FYNNEI in the germline V gene. J gave up 1 base and V 5 bases, and 4 bases lay outside the gene matches. This CDR3 contains 14 residues. The CDR3 loop reads CASSTDRVSYEQYF. CDR3 nucleotide sequence: TGTGCCAGCAGTACGGACAGGGTGTCCTACGAGCAGTACTTC.

The V gene is TRBV4-1, the J gene TRBJ1-1; 7 bases are shared with TRBD1. V shed 0 bases and J 4 bases; nucleotides not matched to a gene: 5. CDR3 length: 15 amino acids. The germline CDR1 and CDR2 sequences are MGHRA and YSYEKL. The CDR3 DNA reads as TGCGCCAGCAGCCAAGAGGGGGAGGGGGCCACTGAAGCTTTCTTT. Translating gives CASSQEGEGATEAFF.